This entry lists 22 T cell receptor beta chains sequenced from one sample in a study of T-cell memory formation after mild COVID-19. Via MiXCR, TCRdb re-called the 5' RACE reads, giving one row per CDR3 protein. The sample carries approximately 250,000 distinct CDR3 sequences, 16% recorded once. Material for sequencing was PBMCs or a T cell subset sorted from them (not recorded which). These receptor sequences come from a man aged 18 to 29 who had mild COVID-19 (a few samples of this study predate the infection). Cell type and time point are not known.

This clonotype has more than one count but fewer than ten. The V call is TRBV27, the J call TRBJ2-3, with 8 bases lining up with TRBD2. V shed 5 bases and J 1 base; nucleotides not matched to a gene: 8. Looked up from germline, CDR1 is MNHEY and CDR2 is SMNVEV (reference sequence). There are 16 residues in the CDR3. The CDR3 reads CASSLVRGGGTDTQYF. The CDR3 region has the DNA TGTGCCAGCAGTCTGGTCCGGGGGGGGGGCACAGATACGCAGTATTTT.

There are a few counts of this clonotype. This CDR3 is CASSPGGGGNEKLFF. The CDR3 DNA is TGTGCCAGCAGCCCCGGTGGGGGAGGAAATGAAAAACTGTTTTTT. The gene calls are TRBV7-8 and TRBJ1-4; tentatively, D is TRBD1 (5 bases). The V gene lost 5 bases and the J gene lost 5 bases, with 15 bases spanning the gap. The CDR3 extends over 15 amino acids. Germline assignment: CDR1 SGHVS and CDR2 FQNEAQ. Drawing the rest from reference TRBV7-8 and TRBJ1-4, the complete variable domain is GAGVSQSPRYKVAKRGQDVALRCDPISGHVSLFWYQQALGQGPEFLTYFQNEAQLDKSGLPSDRFFAERPEGSVSTLKIQRTQQEDSAVYLCASSPGGGGNEKLFFGSGTQLSVL.

The chain uses TRBV4-1 and TRBJ2-3; no clear D. Trimming stripped 6 bases from V and 0 bases from J, with 19 bases between. CDR1 MGHRA and CDR2 YSYEKL come from the germline V gene. The CDR3 has 17 residues. The CDR3 is CASRRTPAWGSTDTQYF. The CDR3 DNA sequence: TGCGCCAGCAGACGAACCCCCGCATGGGGTAGCACAGATACGCAGTATTTT.

This clonotype was detected only a few times. The rearrangement joins TRBV29-1 to TRBJ1-4; TRBD1 agrees at 9 bases. This CDR3 is built from 13 residues. Germline V gives CDR1 SQVTM, CDR2 ANQGSEA. V was clipped by 3 bases and J by 7 bases; unmatched bases: 3. The CDR3 DNA sequence: TGCAGCGTTGAGGGGACAGGGCGTGAAAAACTGTTTTTT. It specifies CSVEGTGREKLFF.

The chain joins TRBV12-3 or TRBV12-4 to TRBJ2-7, with 11 bases identical to TRBD1. Trimming removed 3 bases from V and 0 bases from J; junction bases left unmatched: 4. This CDR3 comprises 16 residues. CDR3 region: CASSLWTGGLSYEQYF. DNA for the CDR3: TGTGCCAGCAGTTTGTGGACAGGGGGCCTCTCCTACGAGCAGTACTTC.

This clonotype came up once. A much more abundant neighbour one base away suggests this may be a read error. This sequence joins TRBV4-2 and TRBJ2-3; D is possibly TRBD2 (5 bases). The germline CDR1 and CDR2 sequences are LGHNA and YNFKEQ. The CDR3 extends over 17 amino acids. CDR3 DNA: TGTGCCAGCAGCCCGACCCCCAGCGGCCCCATCACATATACGCAGTATTTT. The encoded protein is CASSPTPSGPITYTQYF.

This clonotype was seen a few times. V usage is TRBV5-1 and J usage is TRBJ2-4; 8 nucleotides align to TRBD1. The V gene's germline CDR1 is SGHRS and CDR2 YFSETQ. The CDR3 consists of 17 residues. V lost 0 bases and J lost 0; bases outside the gene matches: 5. CDR3 nucleotides: TGCGCCAGCAGCTTGGGTCCGGACAGGGTAGCCAAAAACATTCAGTACTTC. As protein: CASSLGPDRVAKNIQYF.

This clonotype was found a few times. The chain uses TRBV20-1 and TRBJ2-2, with 8 bases that match TRBD1. The V gene's germline CDR1 is DFQATT and CDR2 SNEGSKA (reference sequence). J lost 2 bases, V lost 3 bases, and 8 bases had no gene match. The CDR3 extends over 16 amino acids. The DNA of the CDR3 is TGCAGTGCTAGCTCGTCCAGGGGGCTAAACACCGGGGAGCTGTTTTTT. It yields the protein CSASSSRGLNTGELFF.

CDR3 protein: CASSKLGQAGYTF. CDR3 DNA: TGTGCCAGCAGTAAATTAGGACAGGCTGGCTACACCTTC. V gene TRBV6-5 combines with J gene TRBJ1-2, with 7 nucleotides matching TRBD1. This CDR3 is 13 amino acids long. V was clipped by 5 bases and J by 7 bases; unmatched bases: 7. Germline V lookup: CDR1 MNHEY, CDR2 SVGAGI.

There are a few counts of this clonotype. CDR3 sequence: CASSLQGDNSPLHF. The CDR3 DNA follows: TGTGCCAGCAGCTTACAGGGTGATAATTCACCCCTCCACTTT. This chain links TRBV7-2 with TRBJ1-6; TRBD1 might be the D (5 bases). The germline V gene encodes CDR1 SGHTA and CDR2 FQGNSA. CDR3 size: 14 residues. The germline V and J ends were trimmed by 2 bases and 5 bases, with 7 bases remaining between them. Supplemented by reference TRBV7-2 and TRBJ1-6, the full variable domain reads GAGVSQSPSNKVTEKGKDVELRCDPISGHTALYWYRQSLGQGLEFLIYFQGNSAPDKSGLPSDRFSAERTGGSVSTLTIQRTQQEDSAVYLCASSLQGDNSPLHFGNGTRLTVT.

The chain links TRBV29-1 to TRBJ1-1; D is perhaps TRBD1 (6 bases). V was shortened by 6 bases and J by 0 bases, with 11 bases between the two germline ends. Germline V gives CDR1 SQVTM, CDR2 ANQGSEA. CDR3 length: 13 residues. The CDR3 DNA reads as TGCAGCGTCAGGGGTAACATGAACACTGAAGCTTTCTTT. Protein sequence: CSVRGNMNTEAFF.

This clonotype was counted only a few times. V and J are TRBV7-2 and TRBJ1-1; no firm D call. The V gene lost 3 bases and the J gene lost 1 base, with 3 bases spanning the gap. From germline, CDR1 is SGHTA and CDR2 FQGNSA. CDR3 length: 12 amino acids. In DNA form, the CDR3 reads TGTGCCAGCAGCTTTAAGAACACTGAAGCTTTCTTT. Protein product: CASSFKNTEAFF.

This clonotype was detected a few times. This chain connects TRBV2 to TRBJ2-1; D call uncertain. Germline V gene lookup returns CDR1 SNHLY and CDR2 FYNNEI. The CDR3 is made up of 14 amino acids. V was pared by 1 base and J by 0 bases, with 4 bases between. The DNA for the CDR3 is TGTGCCAGCAGTGAAGGGGGCTCCTACAATGAGCAGTTCTTC. Protein sequence: CASSEGGSYNEQFF.

This clonotype was picked up many times. The chain uses TRBV6-1 and TRBJ2-3; D possibly corresponds to TRBD1 (5 bases). Trimming took off 6 bases at V and 2 bases at J, with 21 bases between the two ends. This CDR3 contains 17 residues. Germline CDR1 is MNHNS and CDR2 is SASEGT. CDR3 DNA sequence: TGTGCCAGCAGCTCTCGGCAGGGAAAAGTGGACACAGATACGCAGTATTTT. Amino acids: CASSSRQGKVDTDTQYF.

The chain has TRBV20-1 and TRBJ2-3; either TRBD1 or TRBD2 may supply D (5 bases each). The germline V and J ends were trimmed by 0 bases and 9 bases, with 10 bases remaining between them. CDR3 length equals 12 residues. Germline CDR1 is DFQATT and CDR2 is SNEGSKA (reference sequence). In DNA form, the CDR3 reads TGCAGTGCTAGAGATAGGGGAGAGACGCAGTATTTT. It translates to CSARDRGETQYF.

The genes are TRBV20-1 and TRBJ1-2; no clear D. V was trimmed by 5 bases and J by 8 bases, leaving 21 bases between them. CDR1 and CDR2 (germline): DFQATT, SNEGSKA (reference sequence). The CDR3 covers 14 residues. The DNA of the CDR3 is TGCAGTGCTCGCGAGACTGGGAGTCTAGAGGGCTACACCTTC. Protein sequence: CSARETGSLEGYTF.

The chain couples TRBV6-2 or TRBV6-3 to TRBJ1-1, with no clear D. The CDR3 spans 13 residues. Trimming stripped 5 bases from V and 9 bases from J, with 16 bases between. The germline V gene has CDR1 MNHEY and CDR2 SVGEGT. CDR3 coding DNA: TGTGCCAGCAGTCCCTGGCCAGGCGGGCAAGCTTTCTTT. The encoded protein is CASSPWPGGQAFF.

This chain links TRBV2 with TRBJ1-5, with 7 bases lining up with TRBD1. Trimming removed 5 bases from V and 3 bases from J; junction bases left unmatched: 4. The germline V gene has CDR1 SNHLY and CDR2 FYNNEI. The CDR3 contains 14 residues. CDR3 DNA sequence: TGTGCCAGCAGTCGACAGGGAACCAATCAGCCCCAGCATTTT. It specifies CASSRQGTNQPQHF.

This clonotype was seen only a few times. The gene calls are TRBV24-1 and TRBJ1-6; 9 positions match TRBD1. The CDR3 totals 17 residues. CDR1 is KGHDR, CDR2 SFDVKD, per germline. Trimming took 3 bases from V and 7 from J; bases not matched to a gene: 9. The DNA for the CDR3 is TGTGCCACCAGTGATACTTGGACAGGGGCTCGGAATTCACCCCTCCACTTT. The encoded protein is CATSDTWTGARNSPLHF.

The CDR3 loop reads CASRRGNEKLFF. The DNA for the CDR3 is TGTGCCAGCCGCCGGGGGAATGAAAAACTGTTTTTT. The chain is built from TRBV6-1 and TRBJ1-4; D possibly corresponds to TRBD1 (5 bases). Trimming left V 8 bases short and J 5 bases short, with 9 bases between. The CDR3 has 12 amino acids. Germline loops: CDR1 MNHNS, CDR2 SASEGT.

This clonotype was observed a few times. The genes are TRBV7-2 and TRBJ2-7; D ambiguous. The V and J ends lost 5 bases and 6 bases respectively, with 14 bases between them. The CDR3 consists of 13 residues. CDR1 and CDR2 (germline): SGHTA, FQGNSA. CDR3 DNA sequence: TGTGCCAGCAGCATAGACGCGCCCGGCGAGCAGTACTTC. As protein: CASSIDAPGEQYF.

There are a few counts of this clonotype. The J gene is TRBJ2-5, the V gene TRBV29-1; 8 bases align to TRBD1. Trimming took 4 bases from V and 0 from J; bases not matched to a gene: 4. This CDR3 contains 14 residues. CDR1 SQVTM and CDR2 ANQGSEA come from the germline V gene. The CDR3 DNA sequence: TGCAGCGTTGGGCCGGACAGGGACCAAGAGACCCAGTACTTC. Protein sequence: CSVGPDRDQETQYF.